This T cell receptor (beta chain) was captured by sequencing in a study of Graves' ophthalmopathy and Graves' hyperthyroidism. Whole-study results and caveats: Most thyroid clonotypes expanded beyond 0.001 frequency were also found in blood.

This CDR3 has 14 residues. The junction had 5 bases not matched to a gene; V was cut back by 5 bases and J by 6 bases. CDR1 is LNHDA and CDR2 is SQIVND in the germline V gene (reference sequence). It was on clinical symptoms, serum thyroxine, TRAb, thyroid ultrasound and orbital computed tomography that diagnosis relied. The PBMCs originated from around 11 ml of fresh peripheral blood. The sequenced template was RNA, covering the TCR beta CDR3 region. HTBI-primed RT-PCR formed the first round, and a multiplex PCR formed the second. In TCRdb, the multiplex PCR reads were re-called with MiXCR into one record per CDR3 protein. This sample carries 620,000 or so distinct CDR3 sequences, 20% to 25% of them seen once, and the ten largest clones take roughly 7.4%. The table lists this clonotype with many counts. Its antigen is currently unknown.

The V gene is TRBV19, the J gene TRBJ2-7; 12 bases are shared with TRBD1. The source is a young woman with stable Graves' hyperthyroidism. Some clones in this sample may be carry-over from other donors' samples. Sequencing was carried out using peripheral blood. CDR3 coding DNA: TGTGCCAGTAGTGTGGGACAGGGGGCCGCCGAGCAGTACTTC. Amino acids: CASSVGQGAAEQYF.